These T cell receptor beta chains were read from a single sample in a study of long-term antiretroviral therapy in people with HIV. The table came from immunoSEQ multiplex PCR; TCRdb's copy has only in-frame clones and leaves some out. The data show about 19,000 clones, around 79% seen once. Sequenced material: unsorted PBMCs, taken at the start of antiretroviral therapy, before treatment. The origin of the receptors is a man aged 18 to 29 with HIV. Both conserved end residues are part of each CDR3. A D gene is named only where the DNA matches it firmly. The size of a clone is reported for some rows only, either as once, few or many, or as a class for expanded clones.

d_gene	abundance	v_gene	j_gene	CDR3nt	CDR3aa
.	.	TRBV7-9	TRBJ2-1	TGTGCCAGCAGCCACCTTGGGGGCTCCTACAATGAGCAGTTCTTC	CASSHLGGSYNEQFF
.	.	TRBV11-1	TRBJ1-1	TGTGCCAGCAGCTTCGCGACAGAGATGAACACTGAAGCTTTCTTT	CASSFATEMNTEAFF
.	.	TRBV2	TRBJ2-2	TGTGCCAGCAGTGTCTTAGTTGGACATTTCCTCACCGGGGAGCTGTTTTTT	CASSVLVGHFLTGELFF
TRBD2	.	TRBV11-2	TRBJ2-3	TGTGCCAGCAGCTTGCAAAGCGGGAGGGCGACAGATACGCAGTATTTT	CASSLQSGRATDTQYF
.	.	TRBV19	TRBJ1-1	TGTGCCAGTAGTGGTTATGGCACTGAAGCTTTCTTT	CASSGYGTEAFF
.	.	TRBV2	TRBJ1-2	TGTGCCAGCAGTGAGTCGAGGGGGTATGGCTACACCTTC	CASSESRGYGYTF
TRBD1	.	TRBV29-1	TRBJ2-3	TGCAGCGTTGAAGGAGTTAGGGACAGGGGACGCACAGATACGCAGTATTTT	CSVEGVRDRGRTDTQYF
TRBD2	.	TRBV14	TRBJ2-1	TGTGCCAGCAGCCCACGACTAGCGGGAGGTGTAAATGAGCAGTTCTTC	CASSPRLAGGVNEQFF
.	.	TRBV7-9	TRBJ2-4	TGTGCCAGCAGCTTCGCAGGGGTTACCTTGGAGGCCAAAAACATTCAGTACTTC	CASSFAGVTLEAKNIQYF
TRBD1	few	TRBV19	TRBJ2-7	TGTGCCAGTAGCCCGGGGACAGGGACCTACGAGCAGTACTTC	CASSPGTGTYEQYF
.	.	TRBV19	TRBJ2-3	TGTGCCAGTAGATCATCGCATACGCAGTATTTT	CASRSSHTQYF
TRBD1	once	TRBV9	TRBJ2-2	TGTGCCAGCAGCGTAGGAGCCCCGACAGGGCGCACCGGGGAGCTGTTTTTT	CASSVGAPTGRTGELFF
.	.	TRBV4-3	TRBJ1-4	TGCGCCAGCAGCCACCGGGCCCGGGACGAAAAACTGTTTTTT	CASSHRARDEKLFF
.	.	TRBV29-1	TRBJ2-3	TGCAGCGTTGCTACAACAGATACGCAGTATTTT	CSVATTDTQYF
.	.	TRBV7-2	TRBJ2-1	TGTGCCAGCAGCTTAGCGACGGGCACATACAATGAGCAGTTCTTC	CASSLATGTYNEQFF
TRBD2	.	TRBV4-3	TRBJ2-1	TGCGCCAGCGGTCTAGCGGGAGGCAATGAGCAGTTCTTC	CASGLAGGNEQFF
TRBD2	.	TRBV29-1	TRBJ2-7	TGCAGCGGGACTAGCGGGAGGTACGAGCAGTACTTC	CSGTSGRYEQYF
TRBD2	.	TRBV30	TRBJ2-3	TGTGCCTGGAGAGCGGGGGATTATACGCAGTATTTT	CAWRAGDYTQYF
.	.	TRBV6-1	TRBJ1-5	TGTGCCAGCAGTCGGGACAACAAACTCAGTCAGCCCCAGCATTTT	CASSRDNKLSQPQHF
TRBD1	few	TRBV6-5	TRBJ2-7	TGTGCCAGCAGCCCCCTCTGGGACAGTCATTACGAGCAGTACTTC	CASSPLWDSHYEQYF
TRBD1	.	TRBV5-1	TRBJ2-1	TGCGCCAGCAGCGGACAGGGGGATAACAATGAGCAGTTCTTC	CASSGQGDNNEQFF
TRBD2	.	TRBV11-1	TRBJ2-1	TGTGCCAGCAGCCCATCGGCGGGAGGACGGATTGAGCAGTTCTTC	CASSPSAGGRIEQFF
TRBD1	.	TRBV19	TRBJ1-5	TGTGCCAGTAGCCTTTACCTCGGACAGGGCGGGAATCAGCCCCAGCATTTT	CASSLYLGQGGNQPQHF
.	.	TRBV14	TRBJ1-1	TGTGCCAGCAGCCCTTTGTCGGCTTGGGTCACTGAAGCTTTCTTT	CASSPLSAWVTEAFF
.	.	TRBV19	TRBJ2-7	TGTGCCAGTAGCCGGCGGGTCGGGGCCTACGAGCAGTACTTC	CASSRRVGAYEQYF
.	.	TRBV25-1	TRBJ2-2	TGTGCCAGCAGTGAAACCGGGGAGCTGTTTTTT	CASSETGELFF
TRBD2	.	TRBV4-3	TRBJ2-7	TGCGCCAGCAGGTACGGACTAGCGGCAACTTACGAGCAGTACTTC	CASRYGLAATYEQYF
TRBD2	.	TRBV28	TRBJ2-7	TGTGCCAGCAGCTCCCGAATCCGGGGAGGGACCTACGAGCAGTACTTC	CASSSRIRGGTYEQYF
.	.	TRBV4-1	TRBJ2-7	TGCGCCAGCAGCCAAGACCAAGGCGCGGGACCATCCTACGAGCAGTACTTC	CASSQDQGAGPSYEQYF
.	.	TRBV5-1	TRBJ1-2	TGCGCCAGCAGCTTGACCGGGGTTGGCTACACCTTC	CASSLTGVGYTF
.	.	TRBV6-5	TRBJ2-5	TGTGCCAGCAGTCCCCCGTGGGAACAAGAGACCCAGTACTTC	CASSPPWEQETQYF
.	.	TRBV5-6	TRBJ1-4	TGTGCCAGCAGCTTGCAGGGGAGCCCTTGGGGTGAAAAACTGTTTTTT	CASSLQGSPWGEKLFF
.	.	TRBV18	TRBJ2-3	TGTGCCAGCTCACCACGGGGCAGACCGAGCACAGATACGCAGTATTTT	CASSPRGRPSTDTQYF
.	once	TRBV18	TRBJ1-1	TGTGCCAGCTCACCCTCCGGGGGATTTAAAGGTGAAGCTTTCTTT	CASSPSGGFKGEAFF
.	once	TRBV11-2	TRBJ1-3	TGTGCCAGCAGCAAGCGGGTGGAAACGGGAAACACCATATATTTT	CASSKRVETGNTIYF
.	.	TRBV7-9	TRBJ2-7	TGTGCCAGCAGCCACGTAGAGGGTCTGTCCAGCTACGAGCAGTACTTC	CASSHVEGLSSYEQYF
.	.	TRBV19	TRBJ2-1	TGTGCCAGTAGTATAGCGGCACAGATCTACAATGAGCAGTTCTTC	CASSIAAQIYNEQFF
.	.	TRBV2	TRBJ2-5	TGTGCCAGCAGTGATTGGGAGACCCAGTACTTC	CASSDWETQYF
.	.	TRBV4-3	TRBJ2-7	TGCGCCAGCAGCCAAGATGGTCAGGAGCAGTACTTC	CASSQDGQEQYF
.	few	TRBV19	TRBJ2-1	TGTGCCAGTAGTACCGCGGGGCTCTACGATGAGCAGTTCTTC	CASSTAGLYDEQFF